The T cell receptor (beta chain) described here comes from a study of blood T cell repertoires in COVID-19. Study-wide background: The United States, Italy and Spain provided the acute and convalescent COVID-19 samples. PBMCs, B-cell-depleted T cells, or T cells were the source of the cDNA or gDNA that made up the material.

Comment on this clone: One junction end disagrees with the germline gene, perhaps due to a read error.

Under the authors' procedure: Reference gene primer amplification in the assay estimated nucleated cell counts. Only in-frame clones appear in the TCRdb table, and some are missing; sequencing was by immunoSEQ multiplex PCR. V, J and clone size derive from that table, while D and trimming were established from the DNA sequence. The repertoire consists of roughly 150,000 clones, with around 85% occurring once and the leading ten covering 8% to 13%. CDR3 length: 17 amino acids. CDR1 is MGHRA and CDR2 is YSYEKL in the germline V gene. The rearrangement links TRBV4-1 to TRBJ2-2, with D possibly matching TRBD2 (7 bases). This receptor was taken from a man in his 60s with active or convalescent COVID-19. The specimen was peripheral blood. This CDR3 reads CASRQAGGGRPSGELFF. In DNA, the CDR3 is TGCGCCAGCAGGCAAGCCGGGGGCGGGAGACCTTCCGGGGAGCTGTTTTTT.